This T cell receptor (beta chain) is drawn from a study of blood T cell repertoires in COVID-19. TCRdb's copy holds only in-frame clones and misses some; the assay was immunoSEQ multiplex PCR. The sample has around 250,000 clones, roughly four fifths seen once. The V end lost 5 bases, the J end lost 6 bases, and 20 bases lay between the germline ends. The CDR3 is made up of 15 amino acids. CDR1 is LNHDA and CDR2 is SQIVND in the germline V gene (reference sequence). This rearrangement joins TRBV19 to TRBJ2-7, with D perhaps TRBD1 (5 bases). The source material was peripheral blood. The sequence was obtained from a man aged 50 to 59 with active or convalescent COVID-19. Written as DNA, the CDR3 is TGTGCCAGTAGTCCTGACAGATACTCAAGACGCGAGCAGTACTTC. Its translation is CASSPDRYSRREQYF.